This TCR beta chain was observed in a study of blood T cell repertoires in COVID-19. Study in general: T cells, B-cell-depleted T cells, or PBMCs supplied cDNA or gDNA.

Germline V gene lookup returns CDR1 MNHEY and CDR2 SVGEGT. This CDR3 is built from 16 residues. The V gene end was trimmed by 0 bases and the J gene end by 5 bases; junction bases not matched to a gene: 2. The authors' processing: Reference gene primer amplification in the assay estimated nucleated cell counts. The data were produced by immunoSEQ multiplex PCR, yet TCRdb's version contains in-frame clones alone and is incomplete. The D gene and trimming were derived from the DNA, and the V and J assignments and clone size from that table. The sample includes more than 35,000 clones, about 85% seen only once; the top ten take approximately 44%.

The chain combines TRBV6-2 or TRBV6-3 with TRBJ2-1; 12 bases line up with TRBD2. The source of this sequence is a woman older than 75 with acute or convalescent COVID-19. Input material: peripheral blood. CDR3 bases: TGTGCCAGCAGTTACTCGGCTAGCGGGGGGGACAATGAGCAGTTCTTC. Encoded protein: CASSYSASGGDNEQFF.